The 7 T cell receptor beta chains listed next were all sequenced from one sample in a study of T cells in Graves' hyperthyroidism and ophthalmopathy. Amplification targeted TCR beta CDR3 regions from RNA transcripts. The HTBI primer set was used in a first-round RT-PCR of the TCR CDR3. Each CDR3 protein gets one entry after TCRdb re-called the multiplex PCR reads with MiXCR. Here the sample spans about 590,000 distinct CDR3 sequences, more than 13% being singletons. The sequenced sample consisted of blood. The receptors come from a young woman with Graves' ophthalmopathy.

CDR3 loop: CASRLVLSPGYEQYF. The CDR3 nucleotides read TGTGCCAGCAGGTTGGTGTTGTCGCCGGGCTACGAGCAGTACTTC. The chain combines TRBV28 with TRBJ2-7; no reliable D call. The CDR3 is 15 amino acids. Trimming removed 6 bases at V and 3 bases at J, with 18 bases between. Germline V gene lookup returns CDR1 MDHEN and CDR2 SYDVKM. Based on the CDR3 plus reference TRBV28 and TRBJ2-7, the full variable domain is DVKVTQSSRYLVKRTGEKVFLECVQDMDHENMFWYRQDPGLGLRLIYFSYDVKMKEKGDIPEGYSVSREKKERFSLILESASTNQTSMYLCASRLVLSPGYEQYFGPGTRLTVT.

The chain recombines TRBV7-2 with TRBJ2-7; D is unresolved. CDR3 size: 13 residues. V dropped 3 bases and J dropped 5 bases, with 11 bases sitting between them. Germline values: CDR1 SGHTA, CDR2 FQGNSA. Here the CDR3 reads CASSLAQINEQYF. The CDR3 region has the DNA TGTGCCAGCAGCTTGGCACAGATTAACGAGCAGTACTTC.

At least ten counts were recorded for this clonotype. This chain uses TRBV6-1 with TRBJ1-5; 10 nucleotides match TRBD1. V lost 6 bases and J lost 4; bases outside the gene matches: 6. The CDR3 runs 15 residues. The V gene's germline CDR1 is MNHNS and CDR2 SASEGT. Here the CDR3 DNA reads TGTGCCAGCAGCCACGGGACAGGGGCAAATCAGCCCCAGCATTTT. This encodes CASSHGTGANQPQHF.

This clonotype was detected ten times or more. The CDR3 DNA reads TGTGCCAGCAGCTCAAGGACAGGGGGGTATAACTATGGCTACACCTTC. Translation gives CASSSRTGGYNYGYTF. J is TRBJ1-2 and V is TRBV5-5, with 10 nucleotides matching TRBD1. Trimming took 3 bases from V and 1 from J; bases not matched to a gene: 6. The germline CDR1 and CDR2 sequences are SGHKS and YYEKEE (reference sequence). There are 16 residues in the CDR3.

This clonotype was recorded many times. V and J are TRBV11-3 and TRBJ1-4; D may be TRBD1 (5 bases). The CDR3 length is 17 residues. The V end lost 1 base, the J end lost 8 bases, and 20 bases lay between the germline ends. CDR1 is SGHNT, CDR2 YENEEA, per germline. The CDR3 reads CASSLGGLGRSEEKLFF. In DNA, the CDR3 is TGTGCCAGCAGCTTAGGGGGACTGGGCCGATCGGAAGAAAAACTGTTTTTT.

This clonotype was seen ten or more times. The chain combines TRBV6-2 or TRBV6-3 with TRBJ2-1; TRBD2 agrees at 13 bases. The junction had 10 bases not matched to a gene; V was cut back by 8 bases and J by 6 bases. This CDR3 contains 16 residues. Germline V gene sequence: CDR1 MNHEY, CDR2 SVGEGT. CDR3 protein: CASWGLAGRGPNEQFF. CDR3 DNA sequence: TGTGCCAGCTGGGGACTAGCGGGGAGGGGACCCAATGAGCAGTTCTTC.

This clonotype was found many times. This chain uses TRBV6-1 with TRBJ1-6; 7 bases map to TRBD1. Germline assignment: CDR1 MNHNS and CDR2 SASEGT. Trimming took 5 bases from V and 8 from J; bases not matched to a gene: 9. The CDR3 contains 15 residues. For the CDR3, the DNA is TGTGCCAGCAGTTCCCCCACGGGACAGTATTCACCCCTCCACTTT. Its translation: CASSSPTGQYSPLHF.